These 5 T cell receptor beta chains originate from one sample sequenced in a study of T cells in Graves' hyperthyroidism and ophthalmopathy. It was RNA transcripts that yielded the amplified TCR beta CDR3 regions. First-round RT-PCR of the TCR CDR3 relied on the HTBI primer set. TCRdb reprocessed the multiplex PCR reads via MiXCR and lists one record per CDR3 protein. The profile shows about 360,000 distinct CDR3 sequences, 25% of them singletons. The material sequenced was blood. These receptors were taken from a man aged 50-59 years with Graves' hyperthyroidism.

In its sample, this clonotype was seen a few times. This rearrangement joins TRBV12-3 or TRBV12-4 to TRBJ1-2; possible D gene TRBD1, 5 bases. CDR3 length equals 13 residues. V was shortened by 6 bases and J by 8 bases, with 16 bases between the two germline ends. CDR3 sequence (DNA): TGTGCCAGCAGGGGGACTGCCCTAGGCGGCTACACCTTC. Amino acids: CASRGTALGGYTF.

This clonotype was recorded a few times. The chain couples TRBV6-2 or TRBV6-3 to TRBJ2-7; D unresolved. CDR1 and CDR2 from the germline V gene are MNHEY and SVGEGT. Trimming took 2 bases from V and 2 from J, leaving 10 bases between them. The CDR3 consists of 14 residues. The CDR3 DNA is TGTGCCAGCAGTTACGGGCCACCCACCTACGAGCAGTACTTC. The encoded protein is CASSYGPPTYEQYF.

This clonotype was counted between two and nine times. The CDR3 region has the DNA TGTGCCAGCAAGAGGGACAGCTTCTACGAGCAGTACTTC. Its translation is CASKRDSFYEQYF. The V gene is TRBV2, the J gene TRBJ2-7, with TRBD1 matching 7 bases. The CDR3 loop spans 13 amino acids. Trimming removed 7 bases from V and 3 bases from J; junction bases left unmatched: 6. The germline gives CDR1 SNHLY, CDR2 FYNNEI.

This clonotype was seen a few times. The V call is TRBV10-2, the J call TRBJ2-7; 10 positions agree with TRBD1. V shed 6 bases and J 5 bases; nucleotides not matched to a gene: 4. The germline CDR1 and CDR2 sequences are WSHSY and SAAADI. The CDR3 covers 13 residues. CDR3 region: CASRSGTGDEQYF. CDR3 nucleotides: TGCGCCAGCAGATCCGGGACAGGGGACGAGCAGTACTTC.

This clonotype was detected many times. This rearrangement joins TRBV27 to TRBJ1-2, with D hard to call. V gave up 7 bases and J gave up 11 bases, with 26 bases separating them. Germline loops: CDR1 MNHEY, CDR2 SMNVEV (reference sequence). The CDR3 runs to 15 residues. The CDR3: CASTSGGQDATKYTF. CDR3 sequence (DNA): TGTGCCAGCACCAGCGGAGGCCAAGATGCGACAAAGTACACCTTC.